A selection of T cell receptor beta chains follows, all from one sample in a study of T cells in Graves' hyperthyroidism and ophthalmopathy. TCRdb processed the multiplex PCR reads anew with MiXCR; each CDR3 protein has one entry. Among approximately 400,000 distinct CDR3 sequences, approximately 15% were seen once, and the ten largest hold approximately 11%. The sequencing input was blood. The receptors here all came from a woman in her sixties with Graves' hyperthyroidism. CDR3s include the opening cysteine and the closing phenylalanine or tryptophan. A D gene is named only where the DNA matches it firmly. Rows give clone size only sometimes, using once, few, many, or a class for an expanded clone.

CDR3 | DNA | J | size | D | V
CSARESRGLGYTF | TGCAGTGCTAGAGAAAGTAGGGGACTAGGCTACACCTTC | TRBJ1-2 | few | . | TRBV20-1
CASSYWFGTGRALNQYF | TGTGCCAGCAGTTACTGGTTCGGGACAGGGCGAGCCCTTAACCAGTATTTT | TRBJ2-3 | many | TRBD1 | TRBV6-2/TRBV6-3
CASSPGYSRGYTF | TGTGCCAGCAGCCCCGGATACTCCCGAGGCTACACCTTC | TRBJ1-2 | many | . | TRBV7-9
CSVMTSGRIVSTDTQYF | TGCAGCGTTATGACTAGCGGGAGGATTGTAAGCACAGATACGCAGTATTTT | TRBJ2-3 | many | TRBD2 | TRBV29-1
CASSLEGRANEKLFF | TGTGCCAGCAGCTTAGAGGGCAGAGCTAATGAAAAACTGTTTTTT | TRBJ1-4 | many | . | TRBV11-2
CASSLERGQLANEQYF | TGTGCCAGCAGCTTGGAGAGGGGTCAGTTGGCGAACGAGCAGTACTTC | TRBJ2-7 | few | . | TRBV5-4
CATSDSDYPETQYF | TGTGCCACCAGTGACTCAGACTATCCAGAGACCCAGTACTTC | TRBJ2-5 | many | . | TRBV24-1
CASRVYQAGVGTGELFF | TGTGCCAGCAGAGTATATCAAGCGGGAGTCGGGACCGGGGAGCTGTTTTTT | TRBJ2-2 | . | TRBD2 | TRBV7-6
CASSYEGRIFGELFF | TGTGCCAGCAGTTACGAGGGGCGCATATTCGGGGAGCTGTTTTTT | TRBJ2-2 | . | . | TRBV6-5
CATSDPSQGSHTDTQYF | TGTGCCACCAGTGACCCATCACAGGGGTCACACACAGATACGCAGTATTTT | TRBJ2-3 | many | TRBD1 | TRBV24-1
CASSRGLAGAPNEQFF | TGTGCCAGCAGCCGCGGACTAGCGGGGGCCCCCAATGAGCAGTTCTTC | TRBJ2-1 | many | TRBD2 | TRBV12-3/TRBV12-4
CASGDPGWAYNEQFF | TGTGCCAGCGGGGACCCCGGATGGGCTTACAATGAGCAGTTCTTC | TRBJ2-1 | many | . | TRBV7-3
CASSWGTGLEAFF | TGTGCCAGCAGTTGGGGGACAGGCCTTGAAGCTTTCTTT | TRBJ1-1 | many | TRBD1 | TRBV5-5
CASSLQGGGWAYNEQYF | TGCGCCAGCAGCCTACAAGGGGGAGGATGGGCCTACAATGAGCAGTACTTC | TRBJ2-7 | . | . | TRBV4-1
CSASRGANEQFF | TGCAGTGCTAGTAGGGGGGCAAATGAGCAGTTCTTC | TRBJ2-1 | . | . | TRBV20-1
CSAHGTTYGTDTQYF | TGCAGTGCTCACGGGACAACCTACGGCACAGATACGCAGTATTTT | TRBJ2-3 | many | . | TRBV20-1
CASSFGGGEQYF | TGTGCCAGCAGTTTCGGGGGGGGCGAGCAGTACTTC | TRBJ2-7 | few | TRBD2 | TRBV12-3/TRBV12-4
CASSESISGTAYEQFF | TGCGCCAGCAGTGAGTCGATATCGGGGACAGCCTACGAGCAGTTCTTC | TRBJ2-1 | few | TRBD1 | TRBV10-1
CASSELAQRGYTF | TGTGCCAGCAGTGAATTGGCCCAACGCGGCTACACCTTC | TRBJ1-2 | many | . | TRBV6-1
CASSPTGAREEQYF | TGTGCCAGCTCACCAACAGGGGCGCGGGAGGAGCAGTACTTC | TRBJ2-7 | many | . | TRBV18
CASGGLAGIGETQYF | TGTGCCAGCGGAGGACTAGCGGGAATCGGGGAGACCCAGTACTTC | TRBJ2-5 | . | TRBD2 | TRBV6-2/TRBV6-3
CASSFPGTNTGELFF | TGTGCCAGCAGCTTTCCGGGAACAAACACCGGGGAGCTGTTTTTT | TRBJ2-2 | . | . | TRBV12-3/TRBV12-4
CSARDRSGYPYEQYF | TGCAGTGCTAGAGATCGTAGCGGGTACCCCTACGAGCAGTACTTC | TRBJ2-7 | . | TRBD2 | TRBV20-1
CASSISPGLAESTDTQYF | TGTGCCAGTAGTATATCCCCGGGGCTAGCGGAAAGCACAGATACGCAGTATTTT | TRBJ2-3 | few | TRBD2 | TRBV19
CASSTRTGVHTEAFF | TGTGCCAGCAGTACTCGGACAGGCGTGCACACTGAAGCTTTCTTT | TRBJ1-1 | . | TRBD1 | TRBV27
CASSQRAVTSYNEQFF | TGCGCCAGCAGCCAAAGGGCGGTTACCTCCTACAATGAGCAGTTCTTC | TRBJ2-1 | . | . | TRBV4-1
CASGPSGGMYGYTF | TGTGCTAGTGGACCATCAGGGGGCATGTATGGCTACACCTTC | TRBJ1-2 | . | TRBD1 | TRBV12-5
CASSKQGGTDTQYF | TGCGCCAGCAGCAAACAGGGCGGCACAGATACGCAGTATTTT | TRBJ2-3 | many | . | TRBV5-1
CASSLGLLVPEAFF | TGTGCCAGCAGTTTAGGACTTTTAGTACCTGAAGCTTTCTTT | TRBJ1-1 | . | . | TRBV28
CSARTGRYEQYF | TGCAGTGCCCGGACAGGGAGGTACGAGCAGTACTTC | TRBJ2-7 | . | TRBD1 | TRBV20-1
CASSKSGSGYNEQFF | TGTGCCAGCAGCAAAAGCGGATCGGGCTACAATGAGCAGTTCTTC | TRBJ2-1 | many | . | TRBV11-2
CASSEGTETYNEQFF | TGTGCCAGCAGTGAAGGGACAGAAACCTACAATGAGCAGTTCTTC | TRBJ2-1 | many | . | TRBV2
CASNVGQGLQPQHF | TGTGCCAGTAACGTCGGACAGGGGTTACAGCCCCAGCATTTT | TRBJ1-5 | . | TRBD1 | TRBV19
CASSLGTYRPYNEQFF | TGTGCCAGCAGCTTAGGGACCTACCGCCCCTACAATGAGCAGTTCTTC | TRBJ2-1 | . | . | TRBV7-2
CAWSTFRRAPEAFF | TGTGCCTGGAGTACCTTCCGCAGGGCCCCTGAAGCTTTCTTT | TRBJ1-1 | many | . | TRBV30
CASSHLAGGNNEQFF | TGTGCCAGCAGCCATCTAGCGGGAGGGAACAATGAGCAGTTCTTC | TRBJ2-1 | . | TRBD2 | TRBV14
CASTTRQDTEAFF | TGTGCCAGCACAACTCGGCAGGACACTGAAGCTTTCTTT | TRBJ1-1 | many | . | TRBV2
CASSAGQGSNQPQHF | TGTGCCAGCAGTGCCGGACAGGGTAGCAATCAGCCCCAGCATTTT | TRBJ1-5 | many | TRBD1 | TRBV27
CASSLARASGSMKQYF | TGTGCCAGCAGCTTAGCGAGGGCTAGCGGGAGTATGAAGCAGTATTTT | TRBJ2-3 | many | TRBD2 | TRBV7-2
CASSLAGGGGCEQYF | TGTGCCAGCAGTTTAGCAGGGGGCGGAGGATGCGAGCAGTACTTC | TRBJ2-7 | . | TRBD1 | TRBV12-3/TRBV12-4
CASSLEASIRNEQFF | TGTGCCAGCAGCTTAGAGGCTAGTATACGTAATGAGCAGTTCTTC | TRBJ2-1 | . | . | TRBV11-2
CASSEYSGTGYEQYF | TGCGCCAGCAGTGAATATTCCGGGACGGGCTACGAGCAGTACTTC | TRBJ2-7 | few | . | TRBV10-2
CASSLHRSSYEQYF | TGTGCCAGCAGTCTGCACAGAAGCTCCTACGAGCAGTACTTC | TRBJ2-7 | . | . | TRBV27
CASSSSGRGGEAQYF | TGTGCCAGCAGCTCTAGCGGGAGGGGAGGGGAGGCCCAGTACTTC | TRBJ2-5 | few | TRBD2 | TRBV11-2
CASGGLATRGPPYNEQFF | TGTGCTAGTGGAGGCCTAGCGACCAGAGGTCCCCCCTACAATGAGCAGTTCTTC | TRBJ2-1 | few | . | TRBV12-5
CASSLGRLAEGTGELFF | TGCGCCAGCAGCTTGGGTCGACTAGCGGAGGGGACCGGGGAGCTGTTTTTT | TRBJ2-2 | many | TRBD2 | TRBV5-1
CASRLGGFYNEQFF | TGTGCCAGCAGGCTCGGGGGATTCTACAATGAGCAGTTCTTC | TRBJ2-1 | many | . | TRBV12-3/TRBV12-4